These 13 T cell receptor beta chains originate from one sample sequenced in a study of CD8 T cells in Susac syndrome. RNA in amounts of roughly 0.5 to 1 ug was reverse transcribed with random hexamers. TCRdb reprocessed the immunoSEQ multiplex PCR reads via MiXCR and lists one record per CDR3 protein. The repertoire holds around 200,000 distinct CDR3 sequences, with approximately 96% as singletons. The sample was CD4+ T cells from PBMCs. The source of these receptors is a human donor with Susac syndrome.

The rearrangement joins TRBV19 to TRBJ2-2, with unresolved D. With 0 bases removed from V and 8 bases from J, the gap between germline ends came to 7 bases. The CDR3 contains 13 residues. Per the germline V gene, CDR1 is LNHDA and CDR2 is SQIVND (reference sequence). The CDR3 region is CASSIEGSGELFF. The CDR3 DNA reads as TGTGCCAGTAGTATAGAAGGTTCGGGGGAGCTGTTTTTT.

A few counts support this clonotype. The V call is TRBV7-8, the J call TRBJ2-5; D gene uncertain. Trimming cost V 1 base and J 7 bases, with 4 bases left between them. Germline V lookup: CDR1 SGHVS, CDR2 FQNEAQ. This CDR3 spans 11 amino acids. CDR3 coding DNA: TGTGCCAGCAGCTTAGTCGGGACCCAGTACTTC. This sequence encodes CASSLVGTQYF.

The chain combines TRBV12-3 or TRBV12-4 with TRBJ2-5; 7 nucleotides align to TRBD1. With 2 bases clipped from V and 1 base from J, the junction kept 4 bases outside the gene matches. The CDR3 is 15 residues long. CDR3 residues: CASSLLWTGQETQYF. The DNA of the CDR3 is TGTGCCAGCAGTTTACTATGGACAGGCCAAGAGACCCAGTACTTC.

V and J are TRBV30 and TRBJ1-2; D perhaps matches TRBD1 (5 bases). V was cut by 0 bases and J by 3 bases, with 11 bases left in between. This CDR3 spans 14 amino acids. The germline CDR1 and CDR2 sequences are GTSNPN and SVGIG (reference sequence). CDR3 amino acids: CAWSVLGHHYGYTF. DNA for the CDR3: TGTGCCTGGAGTGTACTCGGACATCACTATGGCTACACCTTC.

The chain recombines TRBV19 with TRBJ2-7; either TRBD1 or TRBD2 may fit D (5 bases each). CDR1 is LNHDA, CDR2 SQIVND, per germline (reference sequence). The CDR3 is 14 amino acids. V dropped 2 bases and J dropped 6 bases, with 14 bases sitting between them. CDR3: CASSISPEGREQYF. The CDR3 nucleotides read TGTGCCAGTAGTATAAGTCCTGAGGGGCGCGAGCAGTACTTC.

The chain recombines TRBV4-3 with TRBJ2-3; D tentatively fits TRBD1 or TRBD2 (6 bases each). The CDR3 has 14 amino acids. CDR1 and CDR2 (germline): LGHNA, YSLEER. Trimming took off 2 bases at V and 6 bases at J, with 12 bases between the two ends. The CDR3 region has the DNA TGCGCCAGCAGCCAACTAAGGGGGACTGATACGCAGTATTTT. This translates into CASSQLRGTDTQYF.

This chain uses TRBV3-1 with TRBJ1-5; D is ambiguous. Germline CDR1 reads LGHDT; CDR2 reads YNNKEL (reference sequence). V shed 0 bases and J shed 4 bases, with 4 bases lying between them. There are 13 residues in the CDR3. The CDR3 region is CASSQEWNQPQHF. CDR3 in DNA: TGTGCCAGCAGCCAAGAGTGGAATCAGCCCCAGCATTTT.

The chain carries TRBV20-1 and TRBJ2-7; D may be TRBD1 or TRBD2 (5 bases each). The CDR3 covers 12 residues. Germline-derived CDR1 and CDR2 are DFQATT and SNEGSKA (reference sequence). V was clipped by 3 bases and J by 8 bases, with 14 bases between them. The CDR3 coding sequence is TGCAGTGCTAGGGCAGGGACCAACAAGCAGTACTTC. Protein product: CSARAGTNKQYF.

CDR3 amino acids: CSARVLFSGGASDTQYF. CDR3 DNA sequence: TGCAGTGCTAGAGTCCTTTTTAGCGGGGGGGCCTCAGATACGCAGTATTTT. The genes are TRBV20-1 and TRBJ2-3; TRBD2 matches 11 bases. Per germline, CDR1 DFQATT and CDR2 SNEGSKA (reference sequence). Germline trimming cut 1 base from V and 4 bases from J; bases unmatched to any gene: 10. There are 17 residues in the CDR3.

The rearrangement links TRBV6-2 or TRBV6-3 to TRBJ2-7; D not resolved. The CDR3 sequence is 13 residues long. V was trimmed by 3 bases and J by 3 bases, leaving 9 bases between them. CDR1 is MNHEY, CDR2 SVGEGT, per germline. CDR3: CASSYLDGYEQYF. The CDR3 nucleotides are TGTGCCAGCAGTTATCTTGATGGCTACGAGCAGTACTTC.

The J gene is TRBJ2-7, the V gene TRBV29-1, with TRBD1 identical over 7 bases. Germline V gene sequence: CDR1 SQVTM, CDR2 ANQGSEA. J lost 5 bases, V lost 7 bases, and 5 bases had no gene match. The CDR3 extends over 11 amino acids. CDR3 sequence reads: CSGNDRDEQYF. The CDR3 DNA follows: TGCAGCGGAAACGACAGGGACGAGCAGTACTTC.

As regards this clonotype: At one end, the junction sequence differs from germline, possibly due to a read error. The chain recombines TRBV10-2 with TRBJ2-1; 11 bases fit TRBD2. This CDR3 spans 14 amino acids. Germline V gene data show CDR1 as WSHSY and CDR2 as SAAADI. CDR3 DNA sequence: TGCGCCAGCAGTGAAATCGTCTCTAGCGGGGGGTTAAGCTTC. Its protein is CASSEIVSSGGLSF.

The V and J genes are TRBV24-1 and TRBJ2-7, with D possibly being TRBD1 (5 bases). CDR3 length: 14 amino acids. CDR1 KGHDR and CDR2 SFDVKD come from the germline V gene. The V and J ends lost 9 bases and 3 bases respectively, with 17 bases between them. CDR3 region: CATGPVGQGYEQYF. In nucleotides, the CDR3 is TGTGCCACCGGACCGGTGGGGCAGGGCTACGAGCAGTACTTC.